What follows are 2 T cell receptor beta chains derived from one specimen sequenced in a study of early T cells in non-severe SARS-CoV-2 infection (dated by TCRdb to about 2021). The library was built by means of 5' RACE. Sequencing relied on a NextSeq 500. TCRdb itself trimmed the public reads at Q25 with fastp, ran MiXCR and retained productive beta chains. CDR3 protein duplicates are merged, each entry listing the most common genes and DNA. The sample profile shows 55,000 or so distinct CDR3 sequences; around 13% of them were found once. The top ten clonotypes cover around 1.4% of the sample. The specimen was whole blood. These receptors were taken from an adult who was a healthcare worker with PCR-confirmed SARS-CoV-2 infection or an uninfected control (not recorded which).

This clonotype was detected many times. This rearrangement joins TRBV9 to TRBJ2-1; 8 bases match TRBD1. This CDR3 has 19 residues. Trimming at V came to 0 bases and at J to 1 base, leaving 12 bases not matched to a gene. Looked up from germline, CDR1 is SGDLS and CDR2 is YYNGEE. CDR3 bases: TGTGCCAGCAGCGTAGTTGGGACAGGAGGTCCCCTTTCCTACAATGAGCAGTTCTTC. Encoded protein: CASSVVGTGGPLSYNEQFF.

The genes are TRBV6-1 and TRBJ1-1; tentative D call: TRBD1 (6 bases). Trimming shortened V by 6 bases and J by 1 base, and 15 bases separated the two germline ends. Germline assignment: CDR1 MNHNS and CDR2 SASEGT. The CDR3 contains 15 residues. CDR3 amino acids: CASRSRGNWNTEAFF. CDR3 sequence (DNA): TGTGCCAGCAGGAGTAGGGGGAATTGGAACACTGAAGCTTTCTTT.